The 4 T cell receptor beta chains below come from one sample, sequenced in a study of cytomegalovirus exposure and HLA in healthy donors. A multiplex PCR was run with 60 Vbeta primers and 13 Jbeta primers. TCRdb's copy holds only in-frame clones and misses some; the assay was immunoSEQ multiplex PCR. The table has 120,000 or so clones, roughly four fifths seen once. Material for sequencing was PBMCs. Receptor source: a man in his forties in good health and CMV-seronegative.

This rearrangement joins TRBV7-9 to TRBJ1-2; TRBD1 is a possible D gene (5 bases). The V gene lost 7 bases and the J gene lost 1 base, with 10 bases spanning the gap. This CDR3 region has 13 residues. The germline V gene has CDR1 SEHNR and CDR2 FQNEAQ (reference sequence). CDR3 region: CASKADSNYGYTF. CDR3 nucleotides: TGTGCCAGCAAGGCCGACAGTAACTATGGCTACACCTTC.

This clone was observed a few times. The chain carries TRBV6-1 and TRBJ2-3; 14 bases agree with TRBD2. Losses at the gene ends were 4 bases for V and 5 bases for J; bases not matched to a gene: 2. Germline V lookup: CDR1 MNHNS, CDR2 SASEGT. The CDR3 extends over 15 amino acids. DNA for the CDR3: TGTGCCAGCAGTGGGGGACTAGCGGGAGAAGATACGCAGTATTTT. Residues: CASSGGLAGEDTQYF.

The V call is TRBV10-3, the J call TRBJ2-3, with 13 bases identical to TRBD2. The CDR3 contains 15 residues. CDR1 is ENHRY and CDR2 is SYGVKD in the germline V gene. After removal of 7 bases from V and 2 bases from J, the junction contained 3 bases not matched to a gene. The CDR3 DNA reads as TGTGCCATCAACGGACTAGCGGGAGCCACAGATACGCAGTATTTT. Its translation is CAINGLAGATDTQYF.

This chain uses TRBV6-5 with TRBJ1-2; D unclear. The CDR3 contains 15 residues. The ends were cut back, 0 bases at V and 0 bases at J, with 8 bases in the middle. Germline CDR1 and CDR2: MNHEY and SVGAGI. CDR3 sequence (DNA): TGTGCCAGCAGTTACTCGATACTGCCTAACTATGGCTACACCTTC. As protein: CASSYSILPNYGYTF.